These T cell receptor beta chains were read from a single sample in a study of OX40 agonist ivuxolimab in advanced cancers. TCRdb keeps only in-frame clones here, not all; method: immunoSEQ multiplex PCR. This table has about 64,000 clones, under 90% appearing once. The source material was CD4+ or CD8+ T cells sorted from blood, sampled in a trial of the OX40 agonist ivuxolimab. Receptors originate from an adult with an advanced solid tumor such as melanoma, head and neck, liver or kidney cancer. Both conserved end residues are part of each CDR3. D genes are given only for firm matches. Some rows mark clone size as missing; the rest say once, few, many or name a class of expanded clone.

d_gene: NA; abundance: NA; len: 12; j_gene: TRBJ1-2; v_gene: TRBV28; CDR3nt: TGTGCCATAGACAGATCCGGCTATGGCTACACCTTC; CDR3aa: CAIDRSGYGYTF
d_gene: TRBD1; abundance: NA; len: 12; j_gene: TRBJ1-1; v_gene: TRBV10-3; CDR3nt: TGTGCCATCAGTGAGGGTAGGGGGCCAGCTTTCTTT; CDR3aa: CAISEGRGPAFF
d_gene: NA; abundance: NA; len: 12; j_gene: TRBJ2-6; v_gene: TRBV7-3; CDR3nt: TGTGCCAGCAGCTCTGGGGCCAACGTCCTGACTTTC; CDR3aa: CASSSGANVLTF
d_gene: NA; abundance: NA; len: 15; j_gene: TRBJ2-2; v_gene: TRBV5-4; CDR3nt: TGTGCCAGCAGCTTGGCTGGGGGGAAGACCGGGGAGCTGTTTTTT; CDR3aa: CASSLAGGKTGELFF
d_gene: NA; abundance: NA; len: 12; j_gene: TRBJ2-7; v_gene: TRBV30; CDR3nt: TGTGCCTGGAGTCAGGGTCTTCTCGAGCAGTACTTC; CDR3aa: CAWSQGLLEQYF
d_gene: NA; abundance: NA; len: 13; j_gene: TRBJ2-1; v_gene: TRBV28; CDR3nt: TGTGCCAGCAGTTTGGGACTCAGGAATGAGCAGTTCTTC; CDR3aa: CASSLGLRNEQFF
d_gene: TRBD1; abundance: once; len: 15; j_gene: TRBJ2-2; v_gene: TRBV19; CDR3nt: TGTGCCAGCCGGTATCGGGACAGGGAACCCGGGGAGCTGTTTTTT; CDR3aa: CASRYRDREPGELFF
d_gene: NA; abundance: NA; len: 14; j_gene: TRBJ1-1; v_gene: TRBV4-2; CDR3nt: TGTGCCAGCAGCCAAGATCGGCAAGGACGACAAGCTTTCTTT; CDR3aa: CASSQDRQGRQAFF
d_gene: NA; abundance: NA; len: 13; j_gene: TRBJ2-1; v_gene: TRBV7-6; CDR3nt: TGTGCCAGCAGCTTACGTGGTTACAATGAGCAGTTCTTC; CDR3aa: CASSLRGYNEQFF
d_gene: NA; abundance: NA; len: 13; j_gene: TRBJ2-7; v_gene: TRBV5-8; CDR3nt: TGTGCCAGCAGCGCCGGACAGAACTACGAGCAGTACTTC; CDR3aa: CASSAGQNYEQYF
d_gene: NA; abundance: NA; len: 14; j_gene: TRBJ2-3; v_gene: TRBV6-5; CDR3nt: TGTGCCAGCAGCCACACAGGGCCTCGGGGGGCGCAGTATTTT; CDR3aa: CASSHTGPRGAQYF
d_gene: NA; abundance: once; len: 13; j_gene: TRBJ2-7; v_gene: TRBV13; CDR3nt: TGTGCCAGCAGCCTACCTGGCACCTACGAGCAGTACTTC; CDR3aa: CASSLPGTYEQYF
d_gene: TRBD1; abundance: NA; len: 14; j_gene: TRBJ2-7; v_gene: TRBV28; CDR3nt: TGTGCCAGCAGTTTAAGAGGGGGCGCCGACGAGCAGTACTTC; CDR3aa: CASSLRGGADEQYF
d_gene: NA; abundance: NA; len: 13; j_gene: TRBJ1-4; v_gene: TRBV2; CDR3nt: TGTGCCAGCAGTACAGGGTTAGGTGAAAAACTGTTTTTT; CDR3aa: CASSTGLGEKLFF
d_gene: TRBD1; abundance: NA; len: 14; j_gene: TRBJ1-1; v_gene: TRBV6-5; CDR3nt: TGTGCCAGCAGTTACGGGGGACAGGGGGCATCGGTTTTCTTT; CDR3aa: CASSYGGQGASVFF
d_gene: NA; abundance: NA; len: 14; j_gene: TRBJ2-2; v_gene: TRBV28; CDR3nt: TGTGCCGGCAGTCCAGTGGTGTACACCGGGGAGCTGTTTTTT; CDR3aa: CAGSPVVYTGELFF
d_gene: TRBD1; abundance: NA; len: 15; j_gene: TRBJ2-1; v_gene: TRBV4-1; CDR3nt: TGCGCCAGCAGCGACAGGGACAGCTTTTACAATGAGCAGTTCTTC; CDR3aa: CASSDRDSFYNEQFF
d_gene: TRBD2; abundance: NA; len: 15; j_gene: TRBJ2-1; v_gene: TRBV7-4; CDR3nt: TGTGCCAGCAGCTTTTGGGAGGGACCCTACAATGAGCAGTTCTTC; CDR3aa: CASSFWEGPYNEQFF
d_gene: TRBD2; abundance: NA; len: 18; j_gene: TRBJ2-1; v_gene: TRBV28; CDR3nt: TGTGCCAGCAGTTTCCAGGGACTAGCGGGAGTAACTGCGAATGAGCAGTTCTTC; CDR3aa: CASSFQGLAGVTANEQFF
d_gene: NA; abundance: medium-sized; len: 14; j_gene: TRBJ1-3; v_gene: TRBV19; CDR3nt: TGTGCCAGTTGGGACGGAAGCTCTGGAAACACCATATATTTT; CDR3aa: CASWDGSSGNTIYF
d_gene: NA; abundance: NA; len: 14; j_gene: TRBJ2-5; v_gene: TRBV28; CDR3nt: TGTGCCAGCAGACTCCAGGGGAGGTGGGAGACCCAGTACTTC; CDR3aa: CASRLQGRWETQYF
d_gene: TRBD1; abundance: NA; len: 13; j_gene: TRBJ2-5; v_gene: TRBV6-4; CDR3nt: TGTGCCAGCAGTCGCGACAGGGGAGAGACCCAGTACTTC; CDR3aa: CASSRDRGETQYF
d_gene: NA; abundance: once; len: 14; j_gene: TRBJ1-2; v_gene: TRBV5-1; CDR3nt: TGCGCCAGCAGCTCCCCGGCGGAGAGCTATGGCTACACCTTC; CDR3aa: CASSSPAESYGYTF
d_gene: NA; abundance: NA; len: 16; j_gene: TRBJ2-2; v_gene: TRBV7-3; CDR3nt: TGTGCCAGCAGCTTAAACTCTCTCTCGAACACCGGGGAGCTGTTTTTT; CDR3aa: CASSLNSLSNTGELFF
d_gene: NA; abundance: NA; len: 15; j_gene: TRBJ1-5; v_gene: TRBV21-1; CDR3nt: TGTGCCAGCAGTTTCGGGACGGGCGGTGGTCAGCCCCAGCATTTT; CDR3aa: CASSFGTGGGQPQHF
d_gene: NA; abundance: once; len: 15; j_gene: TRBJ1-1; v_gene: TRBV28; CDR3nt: TGTGCCAGCAGTTTTGGGGATTTGTTTTCCACTGAAGCTTTCTTT; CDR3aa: CASSFGDLFSTEAFF
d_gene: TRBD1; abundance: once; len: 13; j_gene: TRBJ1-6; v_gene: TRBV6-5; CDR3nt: TGTGCCAGCAGCAGGGGGCAGCATTCACCCCTCCACTTT; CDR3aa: CASSRGQHSPLHF
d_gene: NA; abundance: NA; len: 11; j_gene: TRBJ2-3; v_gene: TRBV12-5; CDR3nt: TGTGCTAGTTTATCAGGAGATACGCAGTATTTT; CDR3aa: CASLSGDTQYF
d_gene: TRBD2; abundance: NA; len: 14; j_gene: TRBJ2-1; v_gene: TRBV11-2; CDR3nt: TGTGCCAGCAGCCCCAGCGGGGGGAGGGGTGAGCAGTTCTTC; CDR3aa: CASSPSGGRGEQFF
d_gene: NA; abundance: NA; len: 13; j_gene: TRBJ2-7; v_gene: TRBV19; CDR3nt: TGTGCCAGTAGTATTACAGGGTCCTACGAGCAGTACTTC; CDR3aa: CASSITGSYEQYF
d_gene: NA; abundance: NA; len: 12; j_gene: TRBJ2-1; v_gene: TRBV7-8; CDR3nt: TGTGCCAGCAGCACCTCGACCCACGAGCAGTTCTTC; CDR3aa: CASSTSTHEQFF
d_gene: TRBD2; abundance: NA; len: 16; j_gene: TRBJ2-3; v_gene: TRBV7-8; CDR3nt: TGTGCCAGCAGCTTGAGAACTAGCGTCAGCACAGATACGCAGTATTTT; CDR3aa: CASSLRTSVSTDTQYF
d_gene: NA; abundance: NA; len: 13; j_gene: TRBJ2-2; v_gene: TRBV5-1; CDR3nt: TGCGCCAGCAGCATGGGGGCTACCGGGGAGCTGTTTTTT; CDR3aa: CASSMGATGELFF
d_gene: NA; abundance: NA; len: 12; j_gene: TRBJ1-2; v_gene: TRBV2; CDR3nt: TGTGCCAGCAGAGGAGGCAGTGATGGCTACACCTTC; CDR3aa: CASRGGSDGYTF
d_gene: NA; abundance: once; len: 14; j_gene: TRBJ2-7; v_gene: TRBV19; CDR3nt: TGTGCCAGTAGTGGGGCCGGGCCAGCCTACGAGCAGTACTTC; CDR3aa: CASSGAGPAYEQYF
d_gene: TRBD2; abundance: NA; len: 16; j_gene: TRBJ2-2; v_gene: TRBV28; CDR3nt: TGTGCCAGCAGTCTGACTAGCGGGAGGATTTTCGGGGAGCTGTTTTTT; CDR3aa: CASSLTSGRIFGELFF
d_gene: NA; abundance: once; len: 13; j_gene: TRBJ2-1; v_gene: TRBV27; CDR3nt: TGTGCCAGCCGTACCAGTGACTACAATGAGCAGTTCTTC; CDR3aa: CASRTSDYNEQFF
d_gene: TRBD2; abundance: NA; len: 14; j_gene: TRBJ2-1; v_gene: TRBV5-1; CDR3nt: TGCGCCAGCAGCTTGGAGGGTCTAGCGGGGGGGCAGTTCTTC; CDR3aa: CASSLEGLAGGQFF
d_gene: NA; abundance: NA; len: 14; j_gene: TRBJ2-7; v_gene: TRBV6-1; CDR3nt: TGTGCCAGCAGTGATAGCGGTGGCTCCTACGAGCAGTACTTC; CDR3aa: CASSDSGGSYEQYF
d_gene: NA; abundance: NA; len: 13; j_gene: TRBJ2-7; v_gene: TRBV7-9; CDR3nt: TGTGCCAGCAGCCCTTCTTCTGCGCTCGAGCAGTACTTC; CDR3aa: CASSPSSALEQYF
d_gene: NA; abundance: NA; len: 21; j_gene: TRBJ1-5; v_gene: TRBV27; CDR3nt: TGTGCCTGCCACACACGACTGGGAAGTCACACTGGTAACAGGGCCAATCAGCCCCAGCATTTT; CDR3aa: CACHTRLGSHTGNRANQPQHF
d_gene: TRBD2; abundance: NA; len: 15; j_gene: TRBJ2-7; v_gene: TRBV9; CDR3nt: TGTGCCAGCAGCCCGAGGAGCGGGGGCTCCTACGAGCAGTACTTC; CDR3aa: CASSPRSGGSYEQYF